Below are 30 T cell receptor beta chains sequenced from a single sample in a study of OX40 agonist ivuxolimab in advanced cancers. TCRdb keeps only in-frame clones here, not all; method: immunoSEQ multiplex PCR. The table lists more than 25,000 clones, roughly 82% of them singletons. The source was CD4+ or CD8+ T cells sorted from blood, collected in a trial of the OX40 agonist ivuxolimab. Receptors were obtained from an adult with an advanced solid tumor such as melanoma, head and neck, liver or kidney cancer.

CDR3: CAWSADTNYGYTF. CDR3 in DNA: TGTGCCTGGAGCGCAGATACTAACTATGGCTACACCTTC. The J gene is TRBJ1-2, the V gene TRBV30; D is uncertain. The CDR3 sequence is 13 residues long. Looked up from germline, CDR1 is GTSNPN and CDR2 is SVGIG (reference sequence). The V end lost 3 bases, the J end lost 0 bases, and 8 bases lay between the germline ends.

The gene calls are TRBV28 and TRBJ2-1; possible D gene TRBD2, 5 bases. Trimming left V 2 bases short and J 5 bases short, with 7 bases between. Looked up from germline, CDR1 is MDHEN and CDR2 is SYDVKM. This CDR3 spans 13 amino acids. DNA for the CDR3: TGTGCCAGCAGTTTAGCCGGGAACAATGAGCAGTTCTTC. It specifies CASSLAGNNEQFF.

The chain employs TRBV11-3 and TRBJ2-5; 14 nucleotides agree with TRBD2. The CDR3 loop spans 17 amino acids. The V gene end was trimmed by 3 bases and the J gene end by 5 bases; junction bases not matched to a gene: 8. Germline V gives CDR1 SGHNT, CDR2 YENEEA. CDR3 amino acids: CASSLPTSGRAEETQYF. The DNA for the CDR3 is TGTGCCAGCAGCTTGCCGACTAGCGGGAGGGCCGAGGAGACCCAGTACTTC.

This chain uses TRBV9 with TRBJ2-7, with 14 bases identical to TRBD2. CDR1 SGDLS and CDR2 YYNGEE come from the germline V gene. The V and J ends lost 3 bases and 0 bases, in that order; junction bases with no gene match: 8. The CDR3 contains 18 residues. The CDR3 region is CASSAGTSGSKSSYEQYF. CDR3 in DNA: TGTGCCAGCAGCGCCGGGACTAGCGGGAGTAAAAGCTCCTACGAGCAGTACTTC.

This chain uses TRBV5-6 with TRBJ2-1; perhaps TRBD2 as D (5 bases). The CDR3 runs 14 residues. CDR1 and CDR2 from the germline V gene are SGHDT and YYEEEE. The V and J ends lost 2 bases and 3 bases respectively, with 9 bases between them. This chain's CDR3 is CASSFGEFYNEQFF. CDR3 bases: TGTGCCAGCAGCTTTGGGGAGTTCTACAATGAGCAGTTCTTC. The full variable domain, in which reference TRBV5-6 and TRBJ2-1 provide the parts outside the CDR3, is DAGVTQSPTHLIKTRGQQVTLRCSPKSGHDTVSWYQQALGQGPQFIFQYYEEEERQRGNFPDRFSGHQFPNYSSELNVNALLLGDSALYLCASSFGEFYNEQFFGPGTRLTVL.

The chain couples TRBV21-1 to TRBJ1-1; the table's D call TRBD1 went unverified against the DNA. TRBV21-1 is annotated as a pseudogene. The CDR3 is made up of 15 amino acids. In DNA, the CDR3 is TGTGCCAGCAGCAAACCTCCCGGGACAGGGTTTTCGGCTTTCTTT. This codes for CASSKPPGTGFSAFF.

The chain joins TRBV21-1 to TRBJ2-7; no DNA check was done on the table's D call, TRBD2. TRBV21-1 is listed as a pseudogene. The CDR3 is 14 residues long. CDR3 residues: CASSKGRGGCEQYF. The DNA for the CDR3 is TGTGCCAGCAGCAAGGGTAGGGGGGGTTGCGAGCAGTACTTC.

The chain links TRBV10-3 to TRBJ2-3; D ambiguous. The germline V gene encodes CDR1 ENHRY and CDR2 SYGVKD. CDR3 size: 15 residues. V was shortened by 2 bases and J by 6 bases, with 15 bases between the two germline ends. This CDR3 is CAISENFPPRDTQYF. DNA of the CDR3: TGTGCCATCAGTGAGAACTTTCCTCCGAGGGATACGCAGTATTTT.

The J gene is TRBJ2-7, the V gene TRBV7-9; tentatively, D is TRBD1 (6 bases). V lost 4 bases and J 7 bases, leaving 17 bases between the germline ends. The CDR3 has 14 residues. Germline CDR1 reads SEHNR; CDR2 reads FQNEAQ (reference sequence). The CDR3 protein is CASSSDSLLLEQYF. CDR3 in DNA: TGTGCCAGCAGCTCGGACAGCTTGCTACTTGAGCAGTACTTC.

The rearrangement uses TRBV18 and TRBJ2-3; 10 positions match TRBD1. Germline CDR1 and CDR2: KGHSH and LQKENI. J gave up 6 bases and V 3 bases, and 3 bases lay outside the gene matches. The CDR3 contains 14 residues. CDR3 DNA sequence: TGTGCCAGCTCACCTCCGGGACAGGGGGATACGCAGTATTTT. Translating gives CASSPPGQGDTQYF.

Regarding this clone: Different DNA sequences within this sample yield the same CDR3. The chain employs TRBV5-1 and TRBJ2-1; the D is unclear. Between the trimmed V and J ends, which lost 3 bases and 7 bases, there was a span of 8 bases. Looked up from germline, CDR1 is SGHRS and CDR2 is YFSETQ. The CDR3 contains 12 residues. CDR3 nucleotides: TGCGCCAGCAGCTCGCGTGGGAATGAGCAGTTCTTC. It encodes CASSSRGNEQFF.

In its sample, this clone was seen a few times. This sequence joins TRBV27 and TRBJ2-2, with 10 bases identical to TRBD1. There are 14 residues in the CDR3. V lost 4 bases to trimming and J lost 7 bases; unmatched junction nucleotides: 3. CDR1 and CDR2 (germline): MNHEY, SMNVEV (reference sequence). The CDR3 DNA reads as TGTGCCAGCAGTTGGGACAGGGGAGTCGGGGAGCTGTTTTTT. Translated, it gives CASSWDRGVGELFF.

The chain couples TRBV5-1 to TRBJ2-3; 11 nucleotides align to TRBD2. This CDR3 spans 16 amino acids. The germline gives CDR1 SGHRS, CDR2 YFSETQ. The junction had 6 bases not matched to a gene; V was cut back by 4 bases and J by 2 bases. CDR3 coding DNA: TGCGCCAGCAGCCTTAGCGGGAGGGATGTCACAGATACGCAGTATTTT. Translated, it gives CASSLSGRDVTDTQYF.

This clone was observed a single time. The chain employs TRBV7-9 and TRBJ2-3; 9 nucleotides match TRBD2. The CDR3 runs 14 residues. Germline-derived CDR1 and CDR2 are SEHNR and FQNEAQ (reference sequence). Germline trimming cut 5 bases from V and 3 bases from J; bases unmatched to any gene: 3. The CDR3 nucleotides are TGTGCCAGCAGCACCAGCGGGAGGACAGATACGCAGTATTTT. This encodes CASSTSGRTDTQYF.

The chain uses TRBV27 and TRBJ2-1; 9 nucleotides align to TRBD1. The CDR3 is 16 residues long. Germline CDR1 MNHEY, CDR2 SMNVEV (reference sequence). With V trimmed by 5 bases and J by 2 bases, 7 bases remained unmatched. CDR3 protein: CASSVEGTGTYNEQFF. The DNA for the CDR3 is TGTGCCAGCAGTGTCGAGGGGACAGGGACCTACAATGAGCAGTTCTTC.

This chain links TRBV14 with TRBJ2-7, with 12 positions matching TRBD2. Germline CDR1 reads SGHDN; CDR2 reads FVKESK. The V segment lost 1 base and the J segment 6 bases; nucleotides outside the gene matches: 7. The CDR3 covers 16 residues. The CDR3 sequence is CASSQASGRALGEQYF. The CDR3 nucleotides read TGTGCCAGCAGCCAAGCTAGCGGGAGGGCCTTAGGCGAGCAGTACTTC. Looking up the rest from reference TRBV14 and TRBJ2-7 gives the full variable domain: EAGVTQFPSHSVIEKGQTVTLRCDPISGHDNLYWYRRVMGKEIKFLLHFVKESKQDESGMPNNRFLAERTGGTYSTLKVQPAELEDSGVYFCASSQASGRALGEQYFGPGTRLTVT.

The V call is TRBV10-3, the J call TRBJ2-3; D not certain. Germline CDR1 reads ENHRY; CDR2 reads SYGVKD. V was trimmed by 11 bases and J by 4 bases, leaving 13 bases between them. This CDR3 contains 12 residues. CDR3 amino acids: CASMGGADTQYF. The CDR3 coding sequence is TGTGCCTCAATGGGTGGCGCAGATACGCAGTATTTT.

The chain uses TRBV28 and TRBJ2-2; D tentatively fits TRBD1 or TRBD2 (6 bases each). There are 15 residues in the CDR3. V was shortened by 4 bases and J by 3 bases, with 12 bases between the two germline ends. The germline CDR1 and CDR2 sequences are MDHEN and SYDVKM. CDR3 protein: CASSYGGGDTGELFF. The CDR3 nucleotides are TGTGCCAGCAGTTACGGGGGCGGGGACACCGGGGAGCTGTTTTTT.

The V gene is TRBV19, the J gene TRBJ2-3; perhaps TRBD2 as D (5 bases). CDR1 is LNHDA and CDR2 is SQIVND in the germline V gene (reference sequence). V was clipped by 6 bases and J by 3 bases, with 10 bases between them. CDR3 length: 13 residues. The CDR3 coding sequence is TGTGCCAGTAGGAGGGAAGGGACAGATACGCAGTATTTT. Translating gives CASRREGTDTQYF.

The V gene is TRBV7-2, the J gene TRBJ1-1, with D perhaps TRBD1 (5 bases). CDR1 and CDR2 (germline): SGHTA, FQGNSA. V was pared by 5 bases and J by 3 bases, with 16 bases between. This CDR3 is built from 15 residues. The DNA of the CDR3 is TGTGCCAGCAGCCCCTTAGGAGGGACGTACACTGAAGCTTTCTTT. This encodes CASSPLGGTYTEAFF.

The chain uses TRBV4-1 and TRBJ1-1, with no clear D. Trimming took 4 bases from V and 3 from J, leaving 9 bases between them. The germline gives CDR1 MGHRA, CDR2 YSYEKL. The CDR3 covers 13 residues. In DNA form, the CDR3 reads TGCGCCAGCAGCCCATTGGGTGACACTGAAGCTTTCTTT. Translating it yields CASSPLGDTEAFF.

This clone has a single count. The DNA for the CDR3 is TGCGCCAGCAGCCTATCCGGGACAGGAGCCTACGAGCAGTACTTC. It encodes CASSLSGTGAYEQYF. The chain uses TRBV4-1 and TRBJ2-7, with 8 bases aligning to TRBD1. CDR1 MGHRA and CDR2 YSYEKL come from the germline V gene. Trimming cost V 4 bases and J 2 bases; bases outside gene matches: 7. The CDR3 is made up of 15 amino acids.

The chain carries TRBV7-9 and TRBJ1-1; the D gene is possibly TRBD1 (5 bases). CDR1 is SEHNR and CDR2 is FQNEAQ in the germline V gene (reference sequence). Trimming removed 7 bases from V and 6 bases from J, with 15 bases in between. The length of the CDR3 is 13 residues. CDR3 sequence: CASTAPGIPEAFF. In DNA form, the CDR3 reads TGTGCCAGCACCGCCCCAGGGATCCCTGAAGCTTTCTTT.

The chain uses TRBV5-1 and TRBJ2-2; D remains unclear. Trimming stripped 2 bases from V and 6 bases from J, with 5 bases between. Germline V lookup: CDR1 SGHRS, CDR2 YFSETQ. The CDR3 has 12 residues. CDR3 nucleotide sequence: TGCGCCAGCAGCTTCGTACCCGGGGAGCTGTTTTTT. Encoded protein: CASSFVPGELFF.

Comments on this clone: Germline and junction disagree at one end, which may indicate a read error. The gene calls are TRBV27 and TRBJ2-3; TRBD2 matches 9 bases. CDR3 length equals 16 residues. Germline assignment: CDR1 MNHEY and CDR2 SMNVEV (reference sequence). This CDR3 reads CASSFETSGRTDTRYF. CDR3 DNA: TGCGCCAGCAGTTTTGAAACTAGCGGGCGCACAGATACGCGGTATTTT.

The rearrangement links TRBV12-2 to TRBJ2-7; TRBD1, as called in the table, went unchecked against the DNA. TRBV12-2 is a pseudogene locus. The CDR3 has 15 amino acids. CDR3 protein: CASRTKTGAPYEQYF. The CDR3 DNA is TGTGCAAGTCGCACAAAAACAGGGGCCCCTTACGAGCAGTACTTC.

The chain employs TRBV27 and TRBJ2-1, with TRBD2 identical over 11 bases. V lost 4 bases and J lost 3; bases outside the gene matches: 8. The CDR3 consists of 17 residues. Per germline, CDR1 MNHEY and CDR2 SMNVEV (reference sequence). CDR3 bases: TGTGCCAGCAGTTCCTCCCTAGCGGGAGGAGTCTACAATGAGCAGTTCTTC. As protein: CASSSSLAGGVYNEQFF.

The chain employs TRBV5-4 and TRBJ1-2, with D possibly matching TRBD1 (6 bases). Germline V gives CDR1 SGHNT, CDR2 YYREEE (reference sequence). V was trimmed by 3 bases and J by 3 bases, leaving 12 bases between them. The CDR3 is 14 residues long. The CDR3 loop is CASSYMDSYYGYTF. The CDR3 DNA follows: TGTGCCAGCAGCTATATGGACAGCTACTATGGCTACACCTTC.

V is TRBV6-4 and J is TRBJ2-3; 10 nucleotides match TRBD2. The CDR3 runs 20 residues. J lost 1 base, V lost 0 bases, and 13 bases had no gene match. Germline V gene sequence: CDR1 MRHNA, CDR2 SNTAGT. For the CDR3, the DNA is TGTGCCAGCAGTGACTCATTGACTAGCGGGCACGGGAGGGGCACAGATACGCAGTATTTT. Its translation is CASSDSLTSGHGRGTDTQYF.

This clone appeared a single time. The J gene is TRBJ1-2, the V gene TRBV5-6, with no clear D. Per germline, CDR1 SGHDT and CDR2 YYEEEE. This CDR3 has 13 residues. V lost 1 base, J lost 6 bases, and 10 bases lay in between. The CDR3 DNA follows: TGTGCCAGCAGCTTGAACAGTAGAGATGGCTACACCTTC. It encodes CASSLNSRDGYTF.